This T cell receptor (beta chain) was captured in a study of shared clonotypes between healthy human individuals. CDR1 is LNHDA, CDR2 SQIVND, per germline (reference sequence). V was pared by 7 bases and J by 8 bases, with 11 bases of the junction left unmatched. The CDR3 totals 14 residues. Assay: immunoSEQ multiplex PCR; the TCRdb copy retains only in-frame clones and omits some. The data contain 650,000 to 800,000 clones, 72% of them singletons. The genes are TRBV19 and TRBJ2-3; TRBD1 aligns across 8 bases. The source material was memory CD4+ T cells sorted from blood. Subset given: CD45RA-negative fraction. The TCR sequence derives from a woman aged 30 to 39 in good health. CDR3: CASTSRGRRGTQYF. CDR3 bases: TGTGCCAGTACGTCCAGGGGGCGAAGGGGTACGCAGTATTTT.